This T cell receptor (beta chain) was sequenced for a study of shared clonotypes between healthy human individuals. Study-wide context: Used for every donor were three CD4 naive, three CD4 memory, two CD8 naive and one CD8 memory plate.

Some clones are missing from TCRdb's copy, which holds only in-frame ones; the method was immunoSEQ multiplex PCR. The data show around 1.6 million clones, 95% to 99% seen once. This CDR3 contains 16 residues. V was cut by 4 bases and J by 4 bases, with 17 bases left in between. CDR1 is SGHNT, CDR2 YYREEE, per germline (reference sequence). This chain connects TRBV5-4 to TRBJ2-2; D is perhaps TRBD1 (6 bases). The source of this sequence is a man in his thirties or forties in good health. Sequencing was carried out using naive CD4+ T cells sorted from blood. Subset described: CD45RA+ positively selected. CDR3 in amino acids: CASSPRTGQPTGELFF. In nucleotides, the CDR3 is TGTGCCAGCAGCCCGCGCACAGGACAGCCCACCGGGGAGCTGTTTTTT.